This entry concerns a single T cell receptor beta chain. The antigen it recognizes is unknown. It has no much larger one-base neighbor in the sample; base qualities were not kept. For sequencing of the TCRbeta CDR3 region, genomic DNA was extracted from the sorted cells. TCRbeta CDR3 regions were sequenced using the immunoSEQ Assay. In TCRdb, the immuneACCESS table is reduced to in-frame sequences with V and J assigned. These tables do not hold every clone; where another copy was compared, an unresolved V gene accounts for under half, and the others remain unexplained. For this sample there are more than 60,000 clones; roughly 86% appear just once. The top ten hold 0.95% to 1.5% of the sample. This entry comes from a study of OX40 agonist ivuxolimab in advanced cancers. Broadly, across the study: Ivuxolimab, which targeted the costimulatory receptor OX40 (CD134), was an agonistic, fully human IgG2 monoclonal antibody. Peripheral TCRbeta sequencing aimed to test whether ivuxolimab altered TCR sequence diversity and caused clonal T-cell expansion. In the dose-escalation cohort, roughly 80% of patients were male, and the mean age was approximately 55 years, with a range of about 23 to 90. Among the roughly 50 dose-escalation patients, 19 had hepatocellular carcinoma, roughly 15 melanoma, 9 renal cell carcinoma and 9 head and neck cancer. Partial responses occurred in three dose-escalation patients: two with cutaneous melanoma and one with hepatocellular carcinoma. Prior anti-PD-1, anti-PD-L1 or anti-CTLA-4 therapy was permitted, and checkpoint inhibitors had been received by under 50% of dose-escalation patients. Intravenous ivuxolimab was administered to patients every 2 weeks at six dose levels: 0.01, 0.1, 0.3, 1.5, 3 and 10 mg/kg. The paper describes the monotherapy dose-escalation part (N of about 55 patients) of the phase I trial of ivuxolimab. Overall results and qualifications from the work: Low levels of normalized T-cell clonal expansion were also seen in some patients who did not respond. In partial responders in the 0.1-3.0 mg/kg groups, normalized peripheral clonal expansion was found to be among the lowest, especially among CD8+ T cells. After ivuxolimab, more expanded clones were found on average in CD8+ T cells than in CD4+ T cells. The antigen specificity of the peripheral T cells that underwent clonal expansion was not determined. Clonal expansion of both CD4+ and CD8+ blood T cells was observed from baseline to week 6 at doses 0.1 to 3.0 mg/kg.

The trial excluded patients who had a history of autoimmune disease or were on systemic immunosuppression. Peripheral blood for TCR sequencing was drawn from every dose cohort at baseline, at cycle 4 day 1 and at cycle 7 day 1. Samples were obtained from an open-label, multicenter, first-in-human phase I dose-escalation trial of ivuxolimab. Adults with locally advanced or metastatic head and neck squamous cell, hepatocellular, melanoma or renal cell carcinoma were enrolled in the trial. Before TCR sequencing, CD4+ T cells and CD8+ T cells were sorted from peripheral blood as separate populations. The V end loses 0 bases and the J end loses 2 bases, and a stretch of 7 bases separates them. Based on the germline V gene, the CDR1 and CDR2 sequences are MGHRA and YSYEKL. From cysteine to phenylalanine, the CDR3 is 15 amino acids long. Just CDR3 DNA is preserved here, 45 bases in frame from base 1.

In this chain, TRBV4-1 is recombined with TRBJ1-4; the D gene remains uncertain. The specimen was CD4+ or CD8+ T cells sorted from blood, collected in a trial of the OX40 agonist ivuxolimab. The sequence came from an adult with an advanced solid tumor such as melanoma, head and neck, liver or kidney cancer. The bases read TGCGCCAGCAGCCAAGATGTCCTTACTAATGAAAAACTGTTTTTT. This translates into CASSQDVLTNEKLFF.